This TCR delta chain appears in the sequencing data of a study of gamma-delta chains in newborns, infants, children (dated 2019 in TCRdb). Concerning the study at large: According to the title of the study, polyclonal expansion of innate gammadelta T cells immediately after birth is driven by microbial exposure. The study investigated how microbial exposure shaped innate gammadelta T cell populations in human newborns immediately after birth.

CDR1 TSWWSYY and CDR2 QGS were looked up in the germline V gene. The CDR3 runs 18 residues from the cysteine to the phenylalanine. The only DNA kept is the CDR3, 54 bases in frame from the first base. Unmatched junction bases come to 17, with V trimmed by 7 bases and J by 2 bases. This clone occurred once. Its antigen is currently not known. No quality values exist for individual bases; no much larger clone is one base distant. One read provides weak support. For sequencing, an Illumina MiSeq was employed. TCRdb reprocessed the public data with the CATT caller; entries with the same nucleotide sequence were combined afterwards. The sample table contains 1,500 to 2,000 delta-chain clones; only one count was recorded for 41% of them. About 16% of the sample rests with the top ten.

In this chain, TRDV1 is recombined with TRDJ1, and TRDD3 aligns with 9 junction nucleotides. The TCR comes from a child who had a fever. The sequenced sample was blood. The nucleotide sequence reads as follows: TGTGCTCTTGAGTCCAGGGGGCGTACCTGGGGGATTACCGATAAACTCATCTTT. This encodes CALESRGRTWGITDKLIF.